A selection of T cell receptor beta chains follows, all from one sample in a study of shared clonotypes between healthy human individuals. Sequencing was performed with immunoSEQ multiplex PCR; in TCRdb, only in-frame clones are kept and a portion is missing. Here the sample spans roughly 600,000 clones, 95% to 98% being singletons. Sequenced material: naive CD8+ T cells sorted from blood. Source of these receptors: a man aged 25-45 years in good health. Each CDR3 is given with its conserved first and last residue. The D gene is left open where the match is weak. Clone size, where shown, is once, few, many, or a class for clones that have expanded.

CDR3 | DNA | D | V | size | J
CSVVSGNNEQFF | TGCAGCGTTGTATCTGGTAACAATGAGCAGTTCTTC | - | TRBV29-1 | - | TRBJ2-1
CASMPGRLYNEQFF | TGTGCCAGTATGCCGGGACGCCTCTACAATGAGCAGTTCTTC | - | TRBV19 | - | TRBJ2-1
CASTRAFSSGNTIYF | TGCGCCAGCACCAGGGCCTTTAGCTCTGGAAACACCATATATTTT | - | TRBV4-1 | - | TRBJ1-3
CTSSQVLDRPKTQYF | TGCACCAGCAGCCAAGTCCTCGACCGTCCTAAGACCCAGTACTTC | - | TRBV1 | - | TRBJ2-5
CASRVGTSYNEQFF | TGTGCCAGCAGAGTCGGGACTTCGTACAATGAGCAGTTCTTC | - | TRBV2 | - | TRBJ2-1
CASSLPAGVGQPQHF | TGTGCCAGCAGCTTACCCGCGGGCGTCGGTCAGCCCCAGCATTTT | - | TRBV7-8 | - | TRBJ1-5
CASSFGLEAFF | TGTGCCAGCAGTTTCGGCCTTGAAGCTTTCTTT | - | TRBV28 | - | TRBJ1-1
CASSLQGDEQFF | TGTGCCAGCAGTCTCCAGGGCGATGAGCAGTTCTTC | - | TRBV27 | few | TRBJ2-1
CASSPSLASGNQPQHF | TGCGCCAGCAGCCCTTCCCTGGCCAGTGGCAATCAGCCCCAGCATTTT | - | TRBV4-1 | - | TRBJ1-5
CASSQQGVYGYTF | TGTGCCAGCAGCCAACAGGGGGTCTATGGCTACACCTTC | TRBD1 | TRBV6-5 | - | TRBJ1-2
CASSQDQGTSVYEQYF | TGTGCCAGCAGCCAAGATCAAGGGACTAGCGTATACGAGCAGTACTTC | TRBD2 | TRBV14 | - | TRBJ2-7